A selection of T cell receptor beta chains follows, all from one sample in a study of blood T cells in healthy people across ages. Each CDR3 protein is one row after TCRdb ran MiXCR on the 5' RACE reads. The sample lists more than 1,400,000 distinct CDR3 sequences, 42% occurring once. Sequenced: blood. The receptors were gathered from a woman aged 18-29 years in good health. The CDR3 runs from the conserved cysteine through the conserved F or W. Each record gives: V gene, J gene, clone size, D gene, CDR3 protein, CDR3 DNA. D genes are given only for firm matches. Clone size appears in some rows only: once, few, many, or a class for an expanded clone.

v_gene: TRBV5-1; j_gene: TRBJ2-5; abundance: .; d_gene: TRBD1; CDR3aa: CASSTGQGNQETQYF; CDR3nt: TGCGCCAGCAGCACGGGACAGGGTAACCAAGAGACCCAGTACTTC
v_gene: TRBV4-1; j_gene: TRBJ2-5; abundance: once; d_gene: .; CDR3aa: CASSPSWGRETQYF; CDR3nt: TGCGCCAGCAGCCCTTCCTGGGGCCGAGAGACCCAGTACTTC
v_gene: TRBV29-1; j_gene: TRBJ1-4; abundance: many; d_gene: .; CDR3aa: CSVPSVGFGEKLFF; CDR3nt: TGCAGCGTCCCGTCGGTGGGGTTCGGTGAAAAACTGTTTTTT
v_gene: TRBV28; j_gene: TRBJ1-5; abundance: .; d_gene: .; CDR3aa: CASSFSGRRGTGIKPQHF; CDR3nt: TGTGCCAGCAGTTTTAGCGGCCGGAGGGGTACGGGCATTAAGCCCCAGCATTTT
v_gene: TRBV7-8; j_gene: TRBJ1-2; abundance: .; d_gene: .; CDR3aa: CASSAQPVNPYGYTF; CDR3nt: TGTGCCAGCAGCGCACAGCCAGTTAATCCCTATGGCTACACCTTC
v_gene: TRBV2; j_gene: TRBJ1-6; abundance: few; d_gene: .; CDR3aa: CASTPGGSYNSPLHF; CDR3nt: TGTGCCAGCACCCCAGGTGGCTCCTATAATTCACCCCTCCACTTT
v_gene: TRBV7-9; j_gene: TRBJ2-3; abundance: .; d_gene: .; CDR3aa: CASPLEGTTDTQYF; CDR3nt: TGTGCCAGCCCCCTAGAGGGAACGACAGATACGCAGTATTTT
v_gene: TRBV10-3; j_gene: TRBJ2-1; abundance: few; d_gene: .; CDR3aa: CAISESGGGAIEQFF; CDR3nt: TGTGCCATCAGTGAGTCTGGTGGGGGGGCGATTGAGCAGTTCTTC
v_gene: TRBV4-1; j_gene: TRBJ2-1; abundance: .; d_gene: TRBD2; CDR3aa: CASSLSGSADEQFF; CDR3nt: TGCGCCAGCAGCTTAAGCGGGAGCGCGGATGAGCAGTTCTTC
v_gene: TRBV4-1; j_gene: TRBJ2-5; abundance: .; d_gene: .; CDR3aa: CASSQPPDSPCEQYF; CDR3nt: TGCGCCAGCAGCCAACCCCCCGACAGCCCTTGTGAGCAGTACTTC
v_gene: TRBV7-2; j_gene: TRBJ2-1; abundance: many; d_gene: TRBD2; CDR3aa: CASSSGTSSYNEQFF; CDR3nt: TGTGCCAGCAGTTCCGGGACTAGCTCCTACAATGAGCAGTTCTTC
v_gene: TRBV2; j_gene: TRBJ2-4; abundance: few; d_gene: .; CDR3aa: CASSERRPGAKNIQYF; CDR3nt: TGTGCCAGCAGTGAGAGACGCCCCGGAGCCAAAAACATTCAGTACTTC
v_gene: TRBV5-1; j_gene: TRBJ2-3; abundance: .; d_gene: TRBD1; CDR3aa: CASSPGGTGGRYTQYF; CDR3nt: TGCGCCAGCAGCCCCGGCGGGACAGGAGGACGATATACGCAGTATTTT
v_gene: TRBV18; j_gene: TRBJ2-3; abundance: .; d_gene: TRBD1; CDR3aa: CASSPPGQGGTDTQYF; CDR3nt: TGTGCCAGCTCACCACCCGGACAGGGGGGGACAGATACGCAGTATTTT
v_gene: TRBV12-3/TRBV12-4; j_gene: TRBJ2-1; abundance: few; d_gene: .; CDR3aa: CASSLISNIGNEQFF; CDR3nt: TGTGCCAGCAGTTTAATTAGCAATATCGGCAATGAGCAGTTCTTC
v_gene: TRBV3-1; j_gene: TRBJ2-2; abundance: .; d_gene: TRBD2; CDR3aa: CASSQWLAGDLGGELFF; CDR3nt: TGTGCCAGCAGCCAATGGCTAGCGGGAGATCTTGGCGGGGAGCTGTTTTTT
v_gene: TRBV20-1; j_gene: TRBJ2-3; abundance: once; d_gene: .; CDR3aa: CSARGRGPDTQYF; CDR3nt: TGCAGTGCTAGAGGACGCGGGCCAGATACGCAGTATTTT
v_gene: TRBV20-1; j_gene: TRBJ1-2; abundance: .; d_gene: .; CDR3aa: CSARSLSQRDYGYTF; CDR3nt: TGCAGTGCTAGATCCCTCTCCCAGAGGGATTATGGCTACACCTTC
v_gene: TRBV27; j_gene: TRBJ2-7; abundance: .; d_gene: .; CDR3aa: CASSPLGGAEPYEQYF; CDR3nt: TGTGCCAGCAGTCCCCTCGGTGGAGCAGAGCCCTACGAGCAGTACTTC
v_gene: TRBV23-1; j_gene: TRBJ2-7; abundance: few; d_gene: TRBD1; CDR3aa: CASSHPKGQGKVAYEQYF; CDR3nt: TGCGCCAGCAGTCATCCCAAAGGACAGGGGAAGGTCGCCTACGAGCAGTACTTC
v_gene: TRBV5-1; j_gene: TRBJ2-1; abundance: .; d_gene: TRBD2; CDR3aa: CASAYERGSYNEQFF; CDR3nt: TGCGCCAGCGCCTACGAGCGGGGGTCCTACAATGAGCAGTTCTTC
v_gene: TRBV7-6; j_gene: TRBJ1-1; abundance: .; d_gene: TRBD1; CDR3aa: CASSPRTGNPEAFF; CDR3nt: TGTGCCAGCAGCCCAAGGACAGGGAACCCCGAAGCTTTCTTT
v_gene: TRBV10-3; j_gene: TRBJ2-1; abundance: .; d_gene: TRBD2; CDR3aa: CAISDRGLAGKNEQFF; CDR3nt: TGTGCCATCAGTGATCGGGGACTAGCGGGTAAGAATGAGCAGTTCTTC
v_gene: TRBV5-4; j_gene: TRBJ2-1; abundance: once; d_gene: TRBD1; CDR3aa: CASSLGTGSLVLYNEQFF; CDR3nt: TGTGCCAGCAGCTTGGGGACAGGGAGCCTCGTCCTCTACAATGAGCAGTTCTTC
v_gene: TRBV25-1; j_gene: TRBJ2-7; abundance: .; d_gene: .; CDR3aa: CASSEFLGGSYEQYF; CDR3nt: TGTGCCAGCAGTGAATTTCTAGGGGGGTCCTACGAGCAGTACTTC
v_gene: TRBV3-1; j_gene: TRBJ2-5; abundance: .; d_gene: TRBD2; CDR3aa: CASSQDPSGTTWETQYF; CDR3nt: TGTGCCAGCAGCCAAGATCCTAGCGGAACTACGTGGGAGACCCAGTACTTC
v_gene: TRBV3-1; j_gene: TRBJ2-2; abundance: .; d_gene: TRBD2; CDR3aa: CASSRATSGTIYTGELFF; CDR3nt: TGTGCCAGCAGTCGTGCGACTAGCGGGACAATATACACCGGGGAGCTGTTTTTT
v_gene: TRBV20-1; j_gene: TRBJ1-1; abundance: .; d_gene: .; CDR3aa: CSAREGEYTEAFF; CDR3nt: TGCAGTGCTAGAGAGGGGGAGTACACTGAAGCTTTCTTT
v_gene: TRBV29-1; j_gene: TRBJ1-2; abundance: .; d_gene: .; CDR3aa: CSGPKNYGYTF; CDR3nt: TGCAGCGGGCCCAAGAATTATGGCTACACCTTC
v_gene: TRBV30; j_gene: TRBJ1-1; abundance: .; d_gene: .; CDR3aa: CAWSLRMNTEAFF; CDR3nt: TGTGCCTGGAGCCTGAGAATGAACACTGAAGCTTTCTTT
v_gene: TRBV5-1; j_gene: TRBJ2-1; abundance: once; d_gene: TRBD2; CDR3aa: CASSPEVAGGYNEQFF; CDR3nt: TGCGCCAGCAGCCCCGAGGTAGCGGGAGGGTACAATGAGCAGTTCTTC
v_gene: TRBV20-1; j_gene: TRBJ2-3; abundance: .; d_gene: TRBD2; CDR3aa: CSVGSGIETQYF; CDR3nt: TGCAGTGTGGGTAGCGGGATAGAGACGCAGTATTTT
v_gene: TRBV12-3/TRBV12-4; j_gene: TRBJ2-7; abundance: many; d_gene: .; CDR3aa: CASSTGTTYEQYF; CDR3nt: TGTGCCAGCAGCACCGGGACAACCTACGAGCAGTACTTC